The clone carrying this T cell receptor beta chain was detected many times. The data derive from a study of blood T cells in healthy people across ages. Per the germline V gene, CDR1 is SQVTM and CDR2 is ANQGSEA. The CDR3 loop spans 12 amino acids. The V gene lost 4 bases and the J gene lost 7 bases, with 10 bases spanning the gap. The use of a sample-barcoded 5' primer and a J-beta primer mix characterized a second PCR of roughly 6 to 11 cycles. One entry per CDR3 protein results from TCRdb running MiXCR on the 5' RACE reads. Among about 650,000 distinct CDR3 sequences listed, approximately 29% were seen once.

The V call is TRBV29-1, the J call TRBJ2-2, with a tentative D call TRBD2 (6 bases). The sample taken for sequencing was blood. The TCR was taken from a woman of 80 years or more in good health. CDR3 in amino acids: CSVAPAGGELFF. The CDR3 DNA reads as TGCAGCGTTGCCCCAGCGGGCGGGGAGCTGTTTTTT.